Described below is a single T cell receptor beta chain sequence and its context. The target antigen is unknown. Germline V gene sequence: CDR1 SNHLY, CDR2 FYNNEI. V was cut by 1 base and J by 3 bases, with 9 bases left in between. The CDR3 is 14 amino acids. This entry belongs to a study of T-cell memory formation after mild COVID-19. Study results and caveats: Whether day 37 second-wave clones are SARS-CoV-2-specific was not confirmed.

TCRdb ran MiXCR on the 5' RACE reads and lists one entry per CDR3 protein. The sample shows a few hundred thousand distinct CDR3 sequences, approximately 24% of them seen only once. Sequences were obtained from PBMCs or a T cell subset sorted from them (not recorded which). The chain is built from TRBV2 and TRBJ1-2; perhaps TRBD1 as D (5 bases). The origin of this receptor is an adult woman who had mild COVID-19 (a few samples of this study predate the infection). Cell type and time point are not known. As DNA, the CDR3 is TGTGCCAGCAGTGAAGGTGGGGGAGACTATGGCTACACCTTC. Encoded protein: CASSEGGGDYGYTF.